These T cell receptor beta chains were read from a single sample in a study of post-analysis software for immune sequencing data. TCRdb re-derived calls from the PCR reads in MiXCR, one entry per CDR3 protein. The table includes 600,000 to 700,000 distinct CDR3 sequences, over 45% detected once. The material sequenced was blood. Receptors were obtained from a girl aged 2-10 years with multiple sclerosis. The CDR3 runs from the conserved cysteine through the conserved F or W. The D gene is left open where the match is weak. The size field is filled for only some rows; it gives once, few, many or a size class.

clone_size d_call j_call v_call cdr3_aa cdr3_nt
once TRBD2 TRBJ2-5 TRBV10-2 CASRRRGDGETQYF TGCGCCAGCAGACGGCGGGGGGACGGGGAGACCCAGTACTTC
once TRBD1 TRBJ2-5 TRBV3-1 CASSQGQAGFQETQYF TGTGCCAGCAGCCAGGGACAGGCGGGGTTTCAAGAGACCCAGTACTTC
. . TRBJ1-1 TRBV5-5 CASSLNRTSEAFF TGTGCCAGCAGCTTGAATCGGACCAGTGAAGCTTTCTTT
. . TRBJ2-1 TRBV28 CASSTLTGTVAYNEQFF TGTGCCAGCAGTACACTCACCGGGACCGTAGCCTACAATGAGCAGTTCTTC
. . TRBJ2-3 TRBV20-1 CSARTPPTDTQYF TGCAGTGCTAGAACCCCGCCGACAGATACGCAGTATTTT
. . TRBJ2-3 TRBV27 CASRRASAATPSTDTQYF TGTGCCAGCAGGCGGGCTAGCGCGGCTACCCCAAGCACAGATACGCAGTATTTT
few . TRBJ2-7 TRBV29-1 CSVGGPTLGEQYF TGCAGCGTCGGGGGACCTACCCTTGGAGAGCAGTACTTC
few TRBD2 TRBJ2-1 TRBV5-1 CASSLAIPTSGRMFF TGCGCCAGCAGCCTGGCCATTCCAACTAGCGGGAGAATGTTCTTC
. . TRBJ2-2 TRBV15 CATSREVNTAGELFF TGTGCCACCAGCAGAGAGGTGAATACGGCCGGGGAGCTGTTTTTT
. TRBD2 TRBJ2-5 TRBV5-5 CASSFSGRNGETQYF TGTGCCAGCAGCTTTAGCGGGAGGAACGGAGAGACCCAGTACTTC
. TRBD2 TRBJ2-1 TRBV5-1 CASSLGAGGSGEQFF TGCGCCAGCAGCTTGGGAGCGGGGGGATCGGGTGAGCAGTTCTTC
. . TRBJ2-3 TRBV3-1 CASSLLGSGPEGTQYF TGTGCCAGCAGCCTGTTGGGTAGCGGCCCAGAAGGTACGCAGTATTTT
. . TRBJ2-1 TRBV5-1 CASSLGGAQFF TGCGCCAGCAGCTTGGGCGGGGCACAGTTCTTC
. . TRBJ2-1 TRBV20-1 CSARSGIDSYNEQFF TGCAGTGCTAGGTCCGGGATTGACTCCTACAATGAGCAGTTCTTC
once . TRBJ2-3 TRBV15 CATSRDGSSADTQYF TGTGCCACCAGCAGAGATGGTAGTTCCGCAGATACGCAGTATTTT
. TRBD2 TRBJ2-7 TRBV4-3 CASSQGTSGVSSYNEQYF TGCGCCAGCAGCCAAGGGACTAGCGGGGTGAGCTCCTACAATGAGCAGTACTTC
few . TRBJ2-1 TRBV5-6 CASSLPGRDGINEQFF TGTGCCAGCAGCTTGCCGGGCAGGGATGGGATAAATGAGCAGTTCTTC
. . TRBJ2-1 TRBV15 CATSRDLPGPGFF TGTGCCACCAGCAGAGATCTGCCGGGGCCGGGGTTCTTC
. . TRBJ1-1 TRBV6-6 CASSYTGQTNTEAFF TGTGCCAGCAGTTACACCGGACAAACGAACACTGAAGCTTTCTTT
. . TRBJ2-5 TRBV20-1 CSAPGRETQYF TGCAGTGCCCCGGGGAGGGAGACCCAGTACTTC
. . TRBJ2-7 TRBV28 CASPRDGPAYEQYF TGTGCCAGCCCCCGGGACGGCCCAGCCTACGAGCAGTACTTC
. . TRBJ2-7 TRBV11-2 CASSLGGKRTYEQYF TGTGCCAGCAGCTTGGGCGGGAAAAGGACCTACGAGCAGTACTTC
once . TRBJ2-3 TRBV18 CASSPPWAGRSDTQYF TGTGCCAGCTCACCACCTTGGGCAGGGCGATCAGATACGCAGTATTTT
. . TRBJ1-4 TRBV7-2 CASSFRSSKANEKLFF TGTGCCAGCAGCTTCCGTTCCAGTAAGGCCAATGAAAAACTGTTTTTT
. . TRBJ1-1 TRBV10-3 CAISESSGGEAFF TGTGCCATCAGTGAGTCTAGTGGTGGAGAAGCTTTCTTT
. TRBD2 TRBJ2-1 TRBV5-1 CASTERGSSYNEQFF TGCGCCAGCACCGAGCGGGGCTCCTCCTACAATGAGCAGTTCTTC
few . TRBJ1-4 TRBV12-3/TRBV12-4 CASSFVGAEEKLFF TGTGCCAGCAGTTTCGTTGGGGCCGAGGAAAAACTGTTTTTT
. . TRBJ1-2 TRBV6-2/TRBV6-3 CASSNTGFYGYTF TGTGCCAGCAGTAATACAGGGTTCTATGGCTACACCTTC
. . TRBJ2-1 TRBV6-4 CASSEGFQGAIYNEQFF TGTGCCAGCAGTGAAGGGTTTCAAGGGGCCATCTACAATGAGCAGTTCTTC
. TRBD2 TRBJ2-3 TRBV7-9 CASSHLTSGADTQYF TGTGCCAGCAGCCATCTGACTAGCGGGGCAGATACGCAGTATTTT
once TRBD2 TRBJ2-3 TRBV12-3/TRBV12-4 CASSHDAGGPGTDTQYF TGTGCCAGCAGCCACGACGCGGGAGGGCCTGGCACAGATACGCAGTATTTT
. . TRBJ2-5 TRBV7-6 CASSLNQGVVEETQYF TGTGCCAGCAGCTTGAACCAAGGGGTAGTAGAAGAGACCCAGTACTTC
few . TRBJ2-5 TRBV7-3 CASSRAALNQETQYF TGTGCCAGCAGCCGAGCGGCGTTGAACCAGGAGACCCAGTACTTC
. . TRBJ1-5 TRBV20-1 CSAIPLAQGTQPQHF TGCAGTGCTATCCCCCTCGCCCAGGGAACGCAGCCCCAGCATTTT
. . TRBJ2-4 TRBV27 CASSLTASDIQYF TGTGCCAGCAGCCTGACAGCTTCGGACATTCAGTACTTC
few TRBD1 TRBJ1-1 TRBV6-2/TRBV6-3 CASSYIGTALGNTEAFF TGTGCCAGCAGTTATATCGGGACAGCTTTGGGGAACACTGAAGCTTTCTTT
. TRBD2 TRBJ2-5 TRBV11-2 CASSPGAGIQETQYF TGTGCCAGCAGCCCCGGAGCGGGAATCCAAGAGACCCAGTACTTC
few TRBD1 TRBJ1-2 TRBV6-1 CASRTGSYGYTF TGTGCCAGCAGGACAGGGAGCTATGGCTACACCTTC
. . TRBJ2-1 TRBV5-1 CASSLGQGGRNEQFF TGCGCCAGCAGCTTGGGGCAGGGTGGGAGAAATGAGCAGTTCTTC
. . TRBJ1-2 TRBV7-9 CASSLVETSSDGYTF TGTGCCAGCAGCTTAGTAGAGACTTCCTCTGATGGCTACACCTTC
. TRBD2 TRBJ2-3 TRBV2 CASSEVALAAGGDTQYF TGTGCCAGCAGTGAAGTAGCACTAGCGGCGGGGGGAGATACGCAGTATTTT
. . TRBJ2-3 TRBV4-2 CASSPTGTQNTDTQYF TGTGCCAGCAGCCCCACGGGGACCCAGAACACAGATACGCAGTATTTT
. TRBD1 TRBJ1-1 TRBV20-1 CSAIGQGLTPAFF TGCAGTGCTATTGGACAGGGGCTGACTCCGGCTTTCTTT
few . TRBJ1-5 TRBV6-1 CASSPRSASNQPQHF TGTGCCAGCAGTCCGAGGTCAGCTAGCAATCAGCCCCAGCATTTT
few TRBD2 TRBJ2-1 TRBV5-5 CASNRQGLAGGPGSYNEQFF TGTGCCAGCAACCGTCAGGGACTAGCGGGAGGGCCGGGGTCGTACAATGAGCAGTTCTTC
. . TRBJ2-1 TRBV27 CATEDRYSSYNEQFF TGTGCCACCGAGGACCGCTACAGCTCCTACAATGAGCAGTTCTTC
once . TRBJ2-7 TRBV6-5 CASSYSEPGEGAYEQYF TGTGCCAGCAGTTACTCAGAGCCGGGTGAGGGGGCCTACGAGCAGTACTTC
. TRBD1 TRBJ1-6 TRBV7-2 CASSLRLGTGNNSPLHF TGTGCCAGCAGCTTAAGGCTGGGGACAGGGAATAATTCACCCCTCCACTTT
few . TRBJ1-2 TRBV6-1 CASSDRTAGYTF TGTGCCAGCAGTGACAGGACAGCTGGCTACACCTTC
. . TRBJ1-2 TRBV2 CASSQTDSGNYGYTF TGTGCCAGCAGTCAAACGGACAGTGGAAACTATGGCTACACCTTC
. TRBD2 TRBJ2-5 TRBV7-6 CASSLGGGNQETQYF TGTGCCAGCAGCTTAGGCGGGGGGAACCAAGAGACCCAGTACTTC
. . TRBJ2-6 TRBV19 CASTEAGANVLTF TGTGCCAGTACGGAGGCGGGGGCCAACGTCCTGACTTTC
. . TRBJ2-1 TRBV2 CASSGLTAYNEQFF TGTGCCAGCAGTGGGTTAACAGCCTACAATGAGCAGTTCTTC